This record looks at one T cell receptor (beta chain) sequence and its context. The data were obtained in a study of T cell responses to AZD1222 COVID-19 vaccine. Assay used: immunoSEQ multiplex PCR; TCRdb lists only in-frame clones, some missing. The data show over 65,000 clones, with 88% seen just once and 6.9% held by the top ten. The receptor's source is an adult who received the AZD1222 COVID-19 vaccine. The starting material was peripheral blood, obtained 28 days after the second AZD1222 dose.

CDR3 amino acids: CASSRGPGNTIYF. The CDR3 DNA reads as TGTGCCAGTAGTAGAGGCCCAGGAAACACCATATATTTT. J is TRBJ1-3 and V is TRBV19; D gene uncertain. V dropped 4 bases and J dropped 4 bases, with 8 bases sitting between them. The CDR3 length is 13 residues. Germline V gene lookup returns CDR1 LNHDA and CDR2 SQIVND (reference sequence).